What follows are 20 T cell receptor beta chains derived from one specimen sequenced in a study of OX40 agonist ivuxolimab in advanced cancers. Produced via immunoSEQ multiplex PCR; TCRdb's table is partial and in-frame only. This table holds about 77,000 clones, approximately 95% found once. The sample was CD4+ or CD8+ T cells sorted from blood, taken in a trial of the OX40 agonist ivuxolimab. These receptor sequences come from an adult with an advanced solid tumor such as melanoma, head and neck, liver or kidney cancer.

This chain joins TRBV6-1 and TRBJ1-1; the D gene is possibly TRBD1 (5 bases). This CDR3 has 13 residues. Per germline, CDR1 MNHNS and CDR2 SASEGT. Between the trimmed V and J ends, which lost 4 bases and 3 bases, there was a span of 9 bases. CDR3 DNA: TGTGCCAGCAGTGCCCAGGGTTACACTGAAGCTTTCTTT. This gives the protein CASSAQGYTEAFF.

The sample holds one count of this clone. Here the CDR3 DNA reads TGTGCCTGGAGCGGACAGGGGGCCAACACTGAAGCTTTCTTT. Translated: CAWSGQGANTEAFF. V and J are TRBV30 and TRBJ1-1; TRBD1 matches at 11 bases. Germline-derived CDR1 and CDR2 are GTSNPN and SVGIG (reference sequence). The V and J ends lost 3 bases and 2 bases, in that order; junction bases with no gene match: 2. The CDR3 runs to 14 residues.

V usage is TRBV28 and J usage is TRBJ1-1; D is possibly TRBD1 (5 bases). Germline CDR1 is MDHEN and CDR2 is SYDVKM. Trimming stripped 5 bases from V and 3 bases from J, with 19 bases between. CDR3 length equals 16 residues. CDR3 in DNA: TGTGCCAGCAGTATTCAAAGGGCAGGGATTGACACTGAAGCTTTCTTT. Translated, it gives CASSIQRAGIDTEAFF. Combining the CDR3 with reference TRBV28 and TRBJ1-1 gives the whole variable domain DVKVTQSSRYLVKRTGEKVFLECVQDMDHENMFWYRQDPGLGLRLIYFSYDVKMKEKGDIPEGYSVSREKKERFSLILESASTNQTSMYLCASSIQRAGIDTEAFFGQGTRLTVV.

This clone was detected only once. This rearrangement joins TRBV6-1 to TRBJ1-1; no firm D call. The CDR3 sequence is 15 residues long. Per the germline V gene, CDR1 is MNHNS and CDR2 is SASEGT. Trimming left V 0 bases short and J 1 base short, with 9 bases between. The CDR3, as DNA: TGTGCCAGCAGTGAAGCTGGAGGATGGAACACTGAAGCTTTCTTT. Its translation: CASSEAGGWNTEAFF.

CDR3: CASSPVAGGFNEQFF. CDR3 sequence (DNA): TGTGCCAGCTCACCAGTAGCGGGGGGCTTTAATGAGCAGTTCTTC. The chain carries TRBV18 and TRBJ2-1, with 10 bases matching TRBD2. V trimming: 2 bases; J trimming: 7 bases; junction bases outside the gene matches: 5. Germline V CDR1 and CDR2: KGHSH, LQKENI. CDR3 length equals 15 residues.

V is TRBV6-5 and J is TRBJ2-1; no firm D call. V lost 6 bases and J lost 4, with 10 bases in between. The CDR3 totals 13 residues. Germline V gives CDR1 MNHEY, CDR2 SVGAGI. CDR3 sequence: CASSLDTYNEQFF. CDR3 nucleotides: TGTGCCAGCAGCCTCGACACGTACAATGAGCAGTTCTTC.

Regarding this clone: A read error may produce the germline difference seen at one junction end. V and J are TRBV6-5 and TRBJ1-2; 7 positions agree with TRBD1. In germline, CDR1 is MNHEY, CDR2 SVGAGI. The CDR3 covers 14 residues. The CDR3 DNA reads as TGTGCCAGCAGTTACTCCGGGACAGAAGTCCCGGGGAACTTC. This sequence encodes CASSYSGTEVPGNF.

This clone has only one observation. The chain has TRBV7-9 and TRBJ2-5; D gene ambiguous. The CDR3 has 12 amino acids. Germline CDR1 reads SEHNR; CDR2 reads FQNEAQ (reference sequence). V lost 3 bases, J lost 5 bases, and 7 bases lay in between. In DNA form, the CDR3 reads TGTGCCAGCAGCTTGCGCGCCGAGACCCAGTACTTC. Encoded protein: CASSLRAETQYF.

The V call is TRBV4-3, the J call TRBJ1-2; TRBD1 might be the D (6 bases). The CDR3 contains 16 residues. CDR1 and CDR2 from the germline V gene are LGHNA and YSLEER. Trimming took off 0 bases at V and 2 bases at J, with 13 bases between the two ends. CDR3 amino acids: CASSQDFSGENYGYTF. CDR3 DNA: TGCGCCAGCAGCCAAGATTTTTCAGGGGAAAACTATGGCTACACCTTC.

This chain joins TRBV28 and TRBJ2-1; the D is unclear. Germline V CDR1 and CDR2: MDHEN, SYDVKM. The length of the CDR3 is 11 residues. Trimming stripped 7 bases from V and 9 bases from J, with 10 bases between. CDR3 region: CASTRIAEQFF. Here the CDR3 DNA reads TGTGCCAGCACTAGGATCGCTGAGCAGTTCTTC.

The CDR3 coding sequence is TGTGCCAGTAGTATGGAGGGGGCAGGGAATAGCAATCAGCCCCAGCATTTT. This encodes CASSMEGAGNSNQPQHF. The chain uses TRBV19 and TRBJ1-5; 7 bases fit TRBD1. Trimming cost V 3 bases and J 0 bases; bases outside gene matches: 8. The CDR3 totals 17 residues. Germline V lookup: CDR1 LNHDA, CDR2 SQIVND (reference sequence).

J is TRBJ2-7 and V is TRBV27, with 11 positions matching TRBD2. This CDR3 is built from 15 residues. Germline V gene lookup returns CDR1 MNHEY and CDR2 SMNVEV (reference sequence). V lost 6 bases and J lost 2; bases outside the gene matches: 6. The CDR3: CASSIGTSGPYEQYF. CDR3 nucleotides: TGTGCCAGCAGCATCGGGACTAGCGGACCCTACGAGCAGTACTTC.

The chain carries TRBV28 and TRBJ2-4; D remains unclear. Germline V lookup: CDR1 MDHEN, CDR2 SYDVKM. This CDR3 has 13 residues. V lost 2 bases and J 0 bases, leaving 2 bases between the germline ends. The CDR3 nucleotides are TGTGCCAGCAGTTTAGGAGCCAAAAACATTCAGTACTTC. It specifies CASSLGAKNIQYF.

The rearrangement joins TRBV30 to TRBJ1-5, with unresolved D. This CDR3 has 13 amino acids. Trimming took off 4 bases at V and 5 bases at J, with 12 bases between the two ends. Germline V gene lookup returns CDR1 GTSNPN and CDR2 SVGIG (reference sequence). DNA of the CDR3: TGTGCCTGGACCGGCTCCCACGATCAGCCCCAGCATTTT. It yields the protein CAWTGSHDQPQHF.

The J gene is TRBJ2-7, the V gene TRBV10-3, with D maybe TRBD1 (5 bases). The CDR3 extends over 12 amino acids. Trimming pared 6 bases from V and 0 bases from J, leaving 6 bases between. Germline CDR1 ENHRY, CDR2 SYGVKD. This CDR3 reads CAIRDSSYEQYF. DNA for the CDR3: TGTGCCATCAGAGACAGCTCCTACGAGCAGTACTTC.

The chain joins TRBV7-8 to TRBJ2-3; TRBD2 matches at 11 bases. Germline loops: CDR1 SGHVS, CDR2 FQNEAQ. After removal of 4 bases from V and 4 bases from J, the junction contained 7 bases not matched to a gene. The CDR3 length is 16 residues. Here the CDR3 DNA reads TGTGCCAGCAGCTCTTACCTAGCGGGAGGTGCAGATACGCAGTATTTT. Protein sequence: CASSSYLAGGADTQYF.

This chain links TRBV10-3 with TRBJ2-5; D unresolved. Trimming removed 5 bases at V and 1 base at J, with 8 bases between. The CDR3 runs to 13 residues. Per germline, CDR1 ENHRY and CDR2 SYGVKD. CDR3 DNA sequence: TGTGCCATCAGTAGACAAGCCCAAGAGACCCAGTACTTC. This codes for CAISRQAQETQYF.

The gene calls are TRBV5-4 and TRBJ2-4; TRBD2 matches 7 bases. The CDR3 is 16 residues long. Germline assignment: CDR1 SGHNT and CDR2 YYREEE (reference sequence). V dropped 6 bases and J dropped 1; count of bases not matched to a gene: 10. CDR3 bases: TGTGCCAGCACCTATGAATCCGGGGGGGCCAAAAACATTCAGTACTTC. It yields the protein CASTYESGGAKNIQYF.

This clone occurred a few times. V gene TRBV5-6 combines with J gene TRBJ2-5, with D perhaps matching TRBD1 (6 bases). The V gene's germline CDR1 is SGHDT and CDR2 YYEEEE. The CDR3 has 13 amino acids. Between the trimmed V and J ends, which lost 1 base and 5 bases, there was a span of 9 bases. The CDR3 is CASSLTGIETQYF. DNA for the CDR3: TGTGCCAGCAGCTTGACAGGGATCGAGACCCAGTACTTC. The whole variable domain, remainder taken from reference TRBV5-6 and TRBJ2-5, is DAGVTQSPTHLIKTRGQQVTLRCSPKSGHDTVSWYQQALGQGPQFIFQYYEEEERQRGNFPDRFSGHQFPNYSSELNVNALLLGDSALYLCASSLTGIETQYFGPGTRLLVL.

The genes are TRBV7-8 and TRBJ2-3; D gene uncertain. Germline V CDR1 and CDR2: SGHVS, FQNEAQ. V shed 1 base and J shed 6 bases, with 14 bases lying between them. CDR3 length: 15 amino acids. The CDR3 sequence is CASSLVTLGMDTQYF. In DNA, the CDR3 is TGTGCCAGCAGCTTAGTTACTCTAGGAATGGATACGCAGTATTTT.